The 5 T cell receptor beta chains below come from one sample, sequenced in a study of blood T cells in healthy people across ages. For the second PCR, which ran for about 7 to 11 cycles, a sample-barcoded 5' primer and a J-beta primer mix were used. From the 5' RACE reads, TCRdb called clonotypes with MiXCR, one entry per CDR3 protein. This sample yields almost 1 million distinct CDR3 sequences, of which roughly 50% are seen a single time; 20% to 25% belongs to the top ten. Sequenced sample: blood. These TCRs come from a woman aged 55-70 years in good health.

This sequence joins TRBV20-1 and TRBJ2-7, with D hard to call. CDR1 is DFQATT, CDR2 SNEGSKA, per germline (reference sequence). V was shortened by 0 bases and J by 1 base, with 16 bases between the two germline ends. CDR3 size: 16 residues. Here the CDR3 DNA reads TGCAGTGCTAGAGACCCCTCTGGCGGACCTTCCTACGAGCAGTACTTC. Its protein product is CSARDPSGGPSYEQYF.

The gene calls are TRBV11-2 and TRBJ2-3; D is ambiguous. Deletions cut 0 bases from V and 7 bases from J, with 14 bases between. Germline V CDR1 and CDR2: SGHAT, FQNNGV. This CDR3 has 15 residues. The CDR3 DNA sequence: TGTGCCAGCAGCTTAGAAGTGGTACCTAGAAATACGCAGTATTTT. Protein product: CASSLEVVPRNTQYF.

Turning to this clonotype: Compared with germline, one end of the junction differs, possibly owing to a read error. This chain links TRBV15 with TRBJ2-4; 8 bases line up with TRBD1. Looked up from germline, CDR1 is LNHNV and CDR2 is YYDKDF (reference sequence). This CDR3 region has 15 residues. This CDR3 reads CATSKGGQAKTIQYF. CDR3 DNA: TGTGCCACCAGCAAAGGGGGACAGGCCAAAACCATTCAGTACTTC.

The chain has TRBV20-1 and TRBJ1-1, with 7 bases aligning to TRBD1. Per the germline V gene, CDR1 is DFQATT and CDR2 is SNEGSKA (reference sequence). This CDR3 has 13 residues. J was trimmed by 0 bases and V by 6 bases; bases with no gene match: 4. The CDR3 sequence: CSAPGQMNTEAFF. The DNA for the CDR3 is TGCAGTGCCCCGGGACAGATGAACACTGAAGCTTTCTTT.

This chain uses TRBV7-6 with TRBJ2-3; D is undetermined. CDR1 SGHVS and CDR2 FNYEAQ come from the germline V gene. This CDR3 is 18 amino acids long. V was cut by 0 bases and J by 0 bases, with 16 bases left in between. CDR3: CASSLALFLRDSTDTQYF. CDR3 in DNA: TGTGCCAGCAGCTTAGCCCTCTTCTTGCGAGATAGCACAGATACGCAGTATTTT.